Reported below is one TCR beta chain. The sample comes from a study of control samples from healthy donors and cancer patients. TCRdb's table, derived via immunoSEQ multiplex PCR, lists solely in-frame clones and lacks some. The table lists 100,000 to 150,000 clones, roughly 84% of them singletons. Per germline, CDR1 GTSNPN and CDR2 SVGIG (reference sequence). V was clipped by 0 bases and J by 5 bases, with 14 bases between them. There are 15 residues in the CDR3. Sequencing was carried out using blood. The TCR was taken from a man aged 50-59 years in good health. The chain is built from TRBV30 and TRBJ1-3; tentatively, D is TRBD1 (5 bases). The CDR3 spells CAWSVWGFNRNTIYF. As DNA, the CDR3 is TGTGCCTGGAGTGTTTGGGGGTTTAACAGAAACACCATATATTTT.